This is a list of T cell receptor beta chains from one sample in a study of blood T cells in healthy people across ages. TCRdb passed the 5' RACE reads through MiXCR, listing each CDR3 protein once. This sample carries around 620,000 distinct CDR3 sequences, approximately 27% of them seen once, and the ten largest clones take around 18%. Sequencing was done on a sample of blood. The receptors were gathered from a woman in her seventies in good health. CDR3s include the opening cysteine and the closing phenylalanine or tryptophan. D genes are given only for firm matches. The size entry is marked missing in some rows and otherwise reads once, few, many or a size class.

TGCGCCAGCAGCCAAGGGACAGGGGCTAAGAGCGAGCAGTACTTC CASSQGTGAKSEQYF TRBV4-3 . TRBJ2-7 TRBD1
TGCAGCGTTGGTAAGGCCCTGAACACTGAAGCTTTCTTT CSVGKALNTEAFF TRBV29-1 few TRBJ1-1 .
TGTGCTAGCGGCGTAGACAGGGTCTCTGGAAACACCGTATATTTT CASGVDRVSGNTVYF TRBV12-5 . TRBJ1-3 TRBD1
TGCGCCAGCAGCTCGGGTCCTAGCGGGGGGAATGAGCAGTTCTTC CASSSGPSGGNEQFF TRBV5-1 many TRBJ2-1 TRBD2
TGTGCCAGCAGCTTAGTGGGCCGGGTCGGGGCCAACGTCCTGACTTTC CASSLVGRVGANVLTF TRBV7-8 . TRBJ2-6 .
TGTGCCAGCAGCGCCCGGACAGGGACCAATTCACCCCTCCACTTT CASSARTGTNSPLHF TRBV7-9 few TRBJ1-6 TRBD1
TGTGCCAGCAGCCTGTGGGGTCGGCACAATGAGCAGTTCTTC CASSLWGRHNEQFF TRBV7-2 few TRBJ2-1 .
TGCAGTGCTAGTCCTGGACTAGCGGGGGGTTTCTACAATGAGCAGTTCTTC CSASPGLAGGFYNEQFF TRBV20-1 few TRBJ2-1 TRBD2
TGTGCCAGCAGCTTACAAGCGGGCACAGATACGCAGTACTTT CASSLQAGTDTQYF TRBV11-3 . TRBJ2-3 .
TGTGCCTGCAGCTTAACAGGGGGTAATGAAAAACTGTTTTTT CACSLTGGNEKLFF TRBV7-9 few TRBJ1-4 TRBD1
TGTGCCACCAGCAGAGAGGGGGTATTAGGTGGCTACACCTTC CATSREGVLGGYTF TRBV15 few TRBJ1-2 .